Each of the 2 T cell receptor beta chains below was sequenced from the same sample in a study of blood T cell repertoires in COVID-19. The protocol was immunoSEQ multiplex PCR, while the TCRdb copy is restricted to in-frame clones and leaves out a portion. The repertoire holds 60,000 to 90,000 clones, with approximately 80% as singletons. The sequenced sample was peripheral blood. The receptors were gathered from a woman aged 50 to 60 with acute or convalescent COVID-19.

The J gene is TRBJ2-1, the V gene TRBV12-5; 7 bases line up with TRBD1. This CDR3 contains 17 residues. CDR1 and CDR2 from the germline V gene are LGHNT and FRNRAP. V shed 1 base, J shed 4 bases, and the junction held 10 bases outside the gene matches. This CDR3 is CASGLDLQGKGYNEQFF. In nucleotides, the CDR3 is TGTGCTAGTGGTTTGGACTTACAGGGGAAGGGGTACAATGAGCAGTTCTTC. Full variable domain (remainder filled in from reference TRBV12-5 and TRBJ2-1): DARVTQTPRHKVTEMGQEVTMRCQPILGHNTVFWYRQTMMQGLELLAYFRNRAPLDDSGMPKDRFSAEMPDATLATLKIQPSEPRDSAVYFCASGLDLQGKGYNEQFFGPGTRLTVL.

The chain joins TRBV7-8 to TRBJ2-5; D unclear. V dropped 2 bases and J dropped 3 bases, with 13 bases sitting between them. The V gene's germline CDR1 is SGHVS and CDR2 FQNEAQ. The CDR3 loop spans 15 amino acids. The chain's CDR3 is CASSLNALVKETQYF. The CDR3 DNA reads as TGTGCCAGCAGCTTAAACGCGCTAGTAAAAGAGACCCAGTACTTC.